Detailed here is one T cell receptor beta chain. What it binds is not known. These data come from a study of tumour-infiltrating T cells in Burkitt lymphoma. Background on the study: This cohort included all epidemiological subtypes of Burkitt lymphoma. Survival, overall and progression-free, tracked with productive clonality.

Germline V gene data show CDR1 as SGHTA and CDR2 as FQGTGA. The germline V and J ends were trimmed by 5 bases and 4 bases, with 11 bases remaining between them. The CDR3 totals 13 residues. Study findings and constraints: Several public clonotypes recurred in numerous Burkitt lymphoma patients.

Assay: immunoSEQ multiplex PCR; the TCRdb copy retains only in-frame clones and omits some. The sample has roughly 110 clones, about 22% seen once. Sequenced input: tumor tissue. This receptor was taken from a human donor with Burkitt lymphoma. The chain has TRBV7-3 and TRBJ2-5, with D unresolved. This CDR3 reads CASSIRDGETQYF. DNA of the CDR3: TGTGCCAGCAGCATTAGGGATGGAGAGACCCAGTACTTC. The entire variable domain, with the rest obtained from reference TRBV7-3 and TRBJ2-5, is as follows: GAGVSQTPSNKVTEKGKYVELRCDPISGHTALYWYRQSLGQGPEFLIYFQGTGAADDSGLPNDRFFAVRPEGSVSTLKIQRTERGDSAVYLCASSIRDGETQYFGPGTRLLVL.